The sequence of this T cell receptor (beta chain) was determined in a study of CD8+ T cells in alopecia areata. Study-wide context: Those treated were given oral tofacitinib at 5 to 10 mg twice daily.

There are 12 residues in the CDR3. V was cut by 1 base and J by 4 bases, with 4 bases left in between. Germline CDR1 and CDR2: KGHSH and LQKENI. Following extraction, RNA underwent reverse transcription to cDNA, which served as the sequencing template. TCRdb keeps only in-frame clones here, not all; method: immunoSEQ multiplex PCR. Of approximately 180,000 clones listed, 50% to 70% are singletons. This clone was recorded a few times. Other nucleotide sequences in the sample specify the same CDR3. Treatment denoted: oral pan-JAK inhibitor, 5-10 mg twice daily. The TCR sequence derives from a human donor with alopecia areata. The sample was CD4+ T cells sorted from blood, taken between weeks 47 and 50, from a patient treated with tofacitinib. The chain links TRBV18 to TRBJ2-5, with no clear D. CDR3 in amino acids: CASSPLGETQYF. As DNA, the CDR3 is TGTGCCAGCTCACCACTGGGAGAGACCCAGTACTTC.